Presented here are 29 T cell receptor beta chains from one specimen sequenced in a study of cytomegalovirus exposure and HLA in healthy donors (dated by TCRdb to the late 2010s). Library generation was performed with the immunoSEQ multiplex PCR assay. For the multiplex PCR, a mixture combining 60 forward primers for TCR Vbeta segments and 13 reverse primers for TCR Jbeta segments was used. Sourced from immuneACCESS, this table was stored by TCRdb with only in-frame sequences that have V and J called. A share of the clones is absent; for the studies checked, an unresolved V gene accounts for under half, and the remainder has no known explanation. The sample profile shows approximately 200,000 clones; about four fifths of them were found once. About 1.4% of the sample is held by the ten biggest clonotypes. The sample comprised PBMCs. The receptors were sampled from a girl under 18 in good health and CMV-seropositive.

The chain is built from TRBV7-9 and TRBJ2-7; a weak D match, TRBD1 (6 bases). The V gene lost 7 bases and the J gene lost 1 base, with 20 bases spanning the gap. The CDR3 has 16 amino acids. The V gene's germline CDR1 is SEHNR and CDR2 FQNEAQ (reference sequence). The CDR3 spells CASTPPPGQISYEQYF. Written as DNA, the CDR3 is TGTGCCAGCACCCCACCACCGGGACAAATATCCTACGAGCAGTACTTC. The whole variable domain, filled in from reference TRBV7-9 and TRBJ2-7, reads DTGVSQNPRHKITKRGQNVTFRCDPISEHNRLYWYRQTLGQGPEFLTYFQNEAQLEKSRLLSDRFSAERPKGSFSTLEIQRTEQGDSAMYLCASTPPPGQISYEQYFGPGTRLTVT.

J is TRBJ2-1 and V is TRBV5-4; 8 bases line up with TRBD1. The germline CDR1 and CDR2 sequences are SGHNT and YYREEE (reference sequence). After removal of 2 bases from V and 2 bases from J, the junction contained 6 bases not matched to a gene. This CDR3 has 16 amino acids. CDR3 loop: CASSLPPGQAYNEQFF. CDR3 bases: TGTGCCAGCAGCTTACCCCCGGGACAGGCCTACAATGAGCAGTTCTTC.

This rearrangement joins TRBV7-9 to TRBJ2-7, with 7 bases fitting TRBD1. Per germline, CDR1 SEHNR and CDR2 FQNEAQ (reference sequence). Germline trimming cut 3 bases from V and 9 bases from J; bases unmatched to any gene: 11. The CDR3 runs to 14 residues. Here the CDR3 reads CASSFPDRDVRQYF. The CDR3 coding sequence is TGTGCCAGCAGCTTCCCCGACAGGGATGTTCGGCAGTACTTC.

The chain links TRBV7-6 to TRBJ1-1; D remains unclear. The germline gives CDR1 SGHVS, CDR2 FNYEAQ. The V end was cut by 5 bases, the J end by 3 bases, with 16 bases between. CDR3 length: 15 amino acids. CDR3 sequence reads: CASSQFSGADTEAFF. Written as DNA, the CDR3 is TGTGCCAGCAGCCAATTCAGCGGCGCGGACACTGAAGCTTTCTTT.

This chain uses TRBV9 with TRBJ2-1; D may be TRBD2 (6 bases). The CDR3 runs to 15 residues. V lost 0 bases, J lost 6 bases, and 13 bases lay in between. In germline, CDR1 is SGDLS, CDR2 YYNGEE. The CDR3: CASSVGARELNEQFF. The CDR3 DNA sequence: TGTGCCAGCAGCGTAGGAGCCCGGGAGCTCAATGAGCAGTTCTTC.

J is TRBJ2-5 and V is TRBV6-1, with D perhaps matching TRBD1 (6 bases). CDR1 is MNHNS, CDR2 SASEGT, per germline. V lost 3 bases to trimming and J lost 1 base, with 21 bases between them. The CDR3 has 18 amino acids. CDR3 loop: CASSDPGMGHTVQETQYF. The CDR3 nucleotides read TGTGCCAGCAGTGACCCCGGGATGGGACATACCGTCCAAGAGACCCAGTACTTC.

The V and J genes are TRBV10-2 and TRBJ1-3; TRBD1 matches at 8 bases. The CDR3 covers 14 residues. J gave up 3 bases and V 7 bases, and 5 bases lay outside the gene matches. Germline V gene lookup returns CDR1 WSHSY and CDR2 SAAADI. The chain's CDR3 is CASTRGLDGNTIYF. CDR3 DNA sequence: TGCGCCAGCACCAGGGGGCTTGATGGAAACACCATATATTTT.

The gene calls are TRBV18 and TRBJ1-5; 8 nucleotides match TRBD1. The CDR3 consists of 14 residues. Losses at the gene ends were 4 bases for V and 5 bases for J; bases not matched to a gene: 4. CDR1 and CDR2 (germline): KGHSH, LQKENI. This CDR3 is CASSRDRTYQPQHF. The DNA for the CDR3 is TGTGCCAGCTCACGGGACAGGACCTATCAGCCCCAGCATTTT.

This chain joins TRBV11-3 and TRBJ2-2; D is unclear. V was shortened by 5 bases and J by 6 bases, with 7 bases between the two germline ends. The CDR3 has 12 amino acids. Per germline, CDR1 SGHNT and CDR2 YENEEA. The chain's CDR3 is CASSPGPGELFF. CDR3 coding DNA: TGTGCCAGCAGCCCGGGTCCCGGGGAGCTGTTTTTT.

The chain recombines TRBV30 with TRBJ2-7, with D unresolved. Trimming took off 2 bases at V and 1 base at J, with 9 bases between the two ends. Germline V gene sequence: CDR1 GTSNPN, CDR2 SVGIG (reference sequence). The CDR3 is 13 residues long. DNA for the CDR3: TGTGCCTGGAGTATTCACGAGTCCTACGAGCAGTACTTC. The encoded protein is CAWSIHESYEQYF. Together with reference TRBV30 and TRBJ2-7, the CDR3 gives the full variable domain: SQTIHQWPATLVQPVGSPLSLECTVEGTSNPNLYWYRQAAGRGLQLLFYSVGIGQISSEVPQNLSASRPQDRQFILSSKKLLLSDSGFYLCAWSIHESYEQYFGPGTRLTVT.

This clone came up a few times. The chain has TRBV5-1 and TRBJ2-7, with a tentative D call TRBD1 (5 bases). Trimming cost V 0 bases and J 4 bases, with 14 bases left between them. The germline CDR1 and CDR2 sequences are SGHRS and YFSETQ. The length of the CDR3 is 15 residues. The CDR3 here is CASSLEGKIRYEQYF. CDR3 nucleotides: TGCGCCAGCAGCTTGGAGGGGAAAATTCGGTACGAGCAGTACTTC.

This clone has only one observation. The gene calls are TRBV10-3 and TRBJ2-1, with D possibly matching TRBD1 (6 bases). V was shortened by 0 bases and J by 9 bases, with 15 bases between the two germline ends. This CDR3 has 15 residues. Germline V gives CDR1 ENHRY, CDR2 SYGVKD. The CDR3 protein is CAISESIGGGGEQFF. The CDR3 DNA follows: TGTGCCATCAGTGAGTCGATAGGTGGGGGCGGTGAGCAGTTCTTC.

A remark on this clone: A junction boundary mismatches the germline segment, possibly from a read error. The chain recombines TRBV5-6 with TRBJ1-2; tentative D call: TRBD1 (5 bases). CDR1 is SGHDT and CDR2 is YYEEEE in the germline V gene. The length of the CDR3 is 18 residues. The CDR3 region has the DNA TGTGCCAGCAGCTTGAGGAAGCGGGGCAGGACAATGGACGATGGCGGGAACTTC. Protein: CASSLRKRGRTMDDGGNF.

This rearrangement joins TRBV7-2 to TRBJ1-1; D might be TRBD1 (6 bases). The V gene lost 5 bases and the J gene lost 3 bases, with 13 bases spanning the gap. The V gene's germline CDR1 is SGHTA and CDR2 FQGNSA. This CDR3 is 14 amino acids long. The CDR3 nucleotides are TGTGCCAGCAGCCAAGACAGGTCCTACACTGAAGCTTTCTTT. Amino acid sequence: CASSQDRSYTEAFF.

This clone was counted between two and nine times. V usage is TRBV6-5 and J usage is TRBJ1-2; tentatively, D is TRBD1 (6 bases). Trimming took 10 bases from V and 4 from J, leaving 19 bases between them. From germline, CDR1 is MNHEY and CDR2 SVGAGI. The length of the CDR3 is 14 residues. The CDR3: CATSPGVSCYGYTF. CDR3 nucleotide sequence: TGTGCCACCTCCCCAGGGGTCAGTTGCTATGGCTACACCTTC.

The chain uses TRBV6-5 and TRBJ1-6; the D is unclear. The CDR3 sequence is 12 residues long. Germline V gives CDR1 MNHEY, CDR2 SVGAGI. V was cut by 5 bases and J by 4 bases, with 3 bases left in between. CDR3 coding DNA: TGTGCCAGCAGTCAGTATAATTCACCCCTCCACTTT. This sequence encodes CASSQYNSPLHF.

The chain joins TRBV30 to TRBJ2-3; 8 bases are shared with TRBD1. Germline loops: CDR1 GTSNPN, CDR2 SVGIG (reference sequence). CDR3 size: 15 residues. Trimming cost V 5 bases and J 0 bases; bases outside gene matches: 7. For the CDR3, the DNA is TGTGCCTGGGCCACCCAGGGGGCTAGCACAGATACGCAGTATTTT. Its translation: CAWATQGASTDTQYF.

This clone occurred a few times. This chain joins TRBV25-1 and TRBJ2-1, with D hard to call. Germline V gives CDR1 MGHDK, CDR2 SYGVNS. The V and J ends lost 6 bases and 4 bases respectively, with 7 bases between them. The CDR3 is made up of 12 amino acids. The CDR3 loop reads CASSTPYNEQFF. The CDR3 DNA reads TGTGCCAGCAGCACTCCTTACAATGAGCAGTTCTTC.

The sample holds a few counts of this clone. This chain joins TRBV6-5 and TRBJ2-1; no clear D. This CDR3 spans 15 amino acids. The V end lost 2 bases, the J end lost 0 bases, and 8 bases lay between the germline ends. In germline, CDR1 is MNHEY, CDR2 SVGAGI. CDR3 sequence reads: CASSYAGSSYNEQFF. The CDR3 DNA follows: TGTGCCAGCAGTTACGCAGGCAGCTCCTACAATGAGCAGTTCTTC.

V gene TRBV6-1 combines with J gene TRBJ2-1, with 7 bases fitting TRBD1. The CDR3 spans 15 residues. The ends lost 2 bases at V and 2 bases at J; junction bases unmatched: 3. The germline V gene has CDR1 MNHNS and CDR2 SASEGT. The CDR3 sequence: CASSESQGPYNEQFF. The CDR3 nucleotides are TGTGCCAGCAGTGAATCACAGGGGCCCTACAATGAGCAGTTCTTC.

The chain employs TRBV27 and TRBJ1-3; a weak D match, TRBD1 (6 bases). CDR3 length: 15 amino acids. The V gene's germline CDR1 is MNHEY and CDR2 SMNVEV (reference sequence). The V gene lost 5 bases and the J gene lost 0 bases, with 11 bases spanning the gap. The CDR3 bases are TGTGCCAGCAGTGTCGGGACAAGCTCTGGAAACACCATATATTTT. Translation: CASSVGTSSGNTIYF.

This clone appeared a single time. The gene calls are TRBV30 and TRBJ1-2; D gene unclear. Germline V gene sequence: CDR1 GTSNPN, CDR2 SVGIG (reference sequence). The CDR3 length is 12 residues. Trimming pared 1 base from V and 6 bases from J, leaving 9 bases between. The CDR3 DNA is TGTGCCTGGAGTGACTACGCCGATGGCTACACCTTC. Amino acid sequence: CAWSDYADGYTF.

The chain combines TRBV27 with TRBJ2-3; D gene unclear. V was trimmed by 0 bases and J by 1 base, leaving 5 bases between them. This CDR3 spans 14 amino acids. Germline V CDR1 and CDR2: MNHEY, SMNVEV (reference sequence). CDR3 sequence reads: CASSLSLGTDTQYF. The CDR3 nucleotides are TGTGCCAGCAGTTTATCGTTAGGCACAGATACGCAGTATTTT.

This rearrangement joins TRBV7-7 to TRBJ2-1; 7 nucleotides line up with TRBD2. Losses at the gene ends were 5 bases for V and 6 bases for J; bases not matched to a gene: 4. Germline CDR1 and CDR2: SSHAT and FNYEAQ (reference sequence). CDR3 length equals 13 residues. CDR3 in amino acids: CASSPGLRNEQFF. The CDR3 bases are TGTGCCAGCAGCCCGGGACTACGCAATGAGCAGTTCTTC.

The J gene is TRBJ1-3, the V gene TRBV11-2; 9 bases align to TRBD1. The CDR3 length is 15 residues. The junction had 2 bases not matched to a gene; V was cut back by 3 bases and J by 2 bases. In germline, CDR1 is SGHAT, CDR2 FQNNGV. As DNA, the CDR3 is TGTGCCAGCAGCTTGAGACAGGGGGCTGGAAACACCATATATTTT. Its translation is CASSLRQGAGNTIYF.

This chain joins TRBV6-5 and TRBJ1-1, with 7 bases fitting TRBD1. The CDR3 covers 15 residues. V gave up 6 bases and J gave up 4 bases; unmatched junction bases: 11. Germline CDR1 reads MNHEY; CDR2 reads SVGAGI. CDR3 nucleotides: TGTGCCAGCAGCTTGACTACAGGGGCGGGCACTGAAGCTTTCTTT. This codes for CASSLTTGAGTEAFF.

The rearrangement uses TRBV4-2 and TRBJ2-3; 10 positions agree with TRBD2. V lost 4 bases to trimming and J lost 7 bases; unmatched junction nucleotides: 14. This CDR3 comprises 17 residues. Germline V gives CDR1 LGHNA, CDR2 YNFKEQ. CDR3 coding DNA: TGTGCCAGCAGCCCCCAGAGGGAGCGGGGGGGCTCGCATACGCAGTATTTT. Translated: CASSPQRERGGSHTQYF.

The CDR3 sequence: CASSFLTVEVGDTQYF. Here the CDR3 DNA reads TGTGCCAGTAGTTTCCTCACAGTGGAGGTGGGAGATACGCAGTATTTT. The V and J genes are TRBV19 and TRBJ2-3; D might be TRBD2 (5 bases). Germline values: CDR1 LNHDA, CDR2 SQIVND (reference sequence). Trimming left V 5 bases short and J 5 bases short, with 20 bases between. The CDR3 runs to 16 residues.

A few counts support this clone. This chain connects TRBV7-6 to TRBJ2-5; 7 bases match TRBD1. Germline trimming cut 5 bases from V and 0 bases from J; bases unmatched to any gene: 18. Germline CDR1 is SGHVS and CDR2 is FNYEAQ. This CDR3 is built from 19 residues. The CDR3 protein is CASSLEEIRGTVYQETQYF. The CDR3 region has the DNA TGTGCCAGCAGCCTAGAAGAGATAAGGGGGACAGTGTACCAAGAGACCCAGTACTTC.